The source of this T cell receptor (beta chain) is a study of shared clonotypes between healthy human individuals. Whole-study findings and limits: Estimated richness was generally greater in naive than memory subsets. About 5% was the fraction of naive CD4 clonotypes found shared across several donors.

To note about this clone: Its antigen is unidentified.

Germline V CDR1 and CDR2: PRHDT, FYEKMQ (reference sequence). This CDR3 has 17 residues. The V end lost 5 bases, the J end lost 0 bases, and 20 bases lay between the germline ends. At a deep level, the assay was run. Replicate sorted-subset PCRs were loaded with approximately 200 ng DNA, tens of thousands of T cell genomes. Profiled with immunoSEQ multiplex PCR; TCRdb holds only in-frame clones, not every one. The sample yields hundreds of thousands of clones, 90% to 95% seen once. The naive CD8 subset, CD45RO-negative cells positively selected for CCR7, excluded terminally differentiated effector memory CD45RA+ cells.

The TCR comes from a man aged 30-40 years in good health. This rearrangement joins TRBV13 to TRBJ2-7, with a possible D match to TRBD2 (5 bases). Input material: naive CD8+ T cells sorted from blood. CDR3 region: CASSIEGPVGSSYEQYF. The CDR3 DNA reads as TGTGCCAGCAGCATAGAGGGCCCAGTGGGGAGCTCCTACGAGCAGTACTTC.